This TCR beta chain was obtained from a study of Ad26.COV2.S vaccination and SARS-CoV-2 variants. Profiling relied on immunoSEQ multiplex PCR, and the TCRdb table lists in-frame clones only, not all of them. The sample contains roughly 500,000 clones, roughly 87% of which appear only once. Trimming removed 5 bases from V and 3 bases from J, with 17 bases in between. The CDR3 length is 15 residues. CDR1 is MNHEY and CDR2 is SMNVEV in the germline V gene (reference sequence). As for this clone: What it binds is unknown.

Whole-study findings and limits: Vaccinees reportedly had broad spike-specific CD8+ and CD4+ T cell responses.

As for treatment: about 20 received Ad26.COV2.S at low or high dose, single or two shots; five or six received placebo; per-sample allocation not given. Sampling occurred on day 63 after the first vaccine or placebo injection. Donation was by an adult aged 18-55 years who was in Boston. The receptor was derived from a person aged 18-60 years who received the Ad26.COV2.S COVID-19 vaccine or a placebo. The input for sequencing was peripheral blood, taken in a trial of Ad26.COV2.S vaccine versus placebo. This chain connects TRBV27 to TRBJ2-7; D may correspond to TRBD1 or TRBD2 (5 bases each). This chain's CDR3 is CASSTYPGPNYEQYF. CDR3 DNA: TGTGCCAGCAGTACCTACCCGGGACCAAACTACGAGCAGTACTTC.